This T cell receptor (beta chain) was sequenced for a study of cytomegalovirus exposure and HLA in healthy donors. The PCR employed 60 Vbeta primers together with 13 Jbeta primers. This table comes from immunoSEQ multiplex PCR, and its TCRdb copy is limited to in-frame clones, with some not included. The sample has about 150,000 clones; more than 75% are singletons. At the time of sampling, donors were nominally healthy, though unrecorded immune exposures were likely. In this sample, this clone turned up a few times. V was shortened by 7 bases and J by 7 bases, with 11 bases between the two germline ends. The length of the CDR3 is 12 residues. Germline V gene data show CDR1 as MDHEN and CDR2 as SYDVKM.

This clonotype was sampled from a woman between 18 and 30 years old in good health and CMV-seronegative. The sample consisted of PBMCs. The chain recombines TRBV28 with TRBJ1-5, with unresolved D. CDR3 nucleotides: TGTGCCAGCATTAGTCCTCCGCAGCCCCAGCATTTT. It is translated as CASISPPQPQHF. Full variable domain (missing parts from reference TRBV28 and TRBJ1-5): DVKVTQSSRYLVKRTGEKVFLECVQDMDHENMFWYRQDPGLGLRLIYFSYDVKMKEKGDIPEGYSVSREKKERFSLILESASTNQTSMYLCASISPPQPQHFGDGTRLSIL.